This T cell receptor (beta chain) came from a study of beta chain features in type 1 diabetes. Regarding the study as a whole: Moderate yet significant TCRB CDR3 shortening was seen in Type 1 diabetes patients in all four CD4+ subsets.

The V gene's germline CDR1 is PRHDT and CDR2 FYEKMQ (reference sequence). Trimming removed 10 bases at V and 6 bases at J, with 37 bases between. The CDR3 extends over 21 amino acids. This clone was found a few times. Its antigen is currently unknown. The authors reverse transcribed all of the isolated RNA, so sequencing captured expressed TCRB transcripts. Clones were read by immunoSEQ multiplex PCR, and TCRdb kept only the in-frame ones, dropping some. This sample has approximately 150,000 clones, with around 8.8% found just once. The gene calls are TRBV13 and TRBJ1-6; a weak D match, TRBD1 (6 bases). The sample taken for sequencing was central memory CD4+ T cells from blood. The sequence was collected from a man under 40 with type 1 diabetes. The chain's CDR3 is CATPQSDSSSPSSRGNSPLHF. CDR3 nucleotides: TGTGCCACGCCCCAATCCGACTCTAGTTCGCCAAGCTCCAGGGGTAATTCACCCCTCCACTTT.